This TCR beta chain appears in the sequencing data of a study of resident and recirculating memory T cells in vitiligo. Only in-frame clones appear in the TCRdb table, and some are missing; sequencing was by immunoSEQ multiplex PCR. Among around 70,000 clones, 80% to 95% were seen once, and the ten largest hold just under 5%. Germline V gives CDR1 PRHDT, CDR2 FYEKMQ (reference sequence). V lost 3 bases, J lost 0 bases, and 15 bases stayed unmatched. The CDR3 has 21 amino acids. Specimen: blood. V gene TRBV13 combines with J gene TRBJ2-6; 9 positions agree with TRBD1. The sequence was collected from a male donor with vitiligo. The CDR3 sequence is CASSLRQGGVRDSSGANVLTF. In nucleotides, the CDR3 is TGTGCCAGCAGCTTGAGACAGGGGGGGGTGCGGGACAGCTCTGGGGCCAACGTCCTGACTTTC.